This T cell receptor (beta chain) appears in the sequencing data of a study of shared clonotypes between healthy human individuals. This CDR3 contains 16 residues. V shed 4 bases, J shed 4 bases, and the junction held 14 bases outside the gene matches. CDR1 SQVTM and CDR2 ANQGSEA come from the germline V gene. For this clone: Its antigen is unidentified.

Once extracted for a subset, genomic DNA was divided evenly among several immunoSEQ plates. The table came from immunoSEQ multiplex PCR; TCRdb's copy has only in-frame clones and leaves some out. The sample holds about 700,000 clones; 90% to 95% are singletons and the top ten take more than 20%. Study-wide points: Of the naive CD4 clonotypes, around 4.9% were shared across several donors. Memory subsets generally showed lower estimated richness than naive subsets. Rarefaction gave evidence that sorted-subset sequencing remained incomplete despite large depth.

Naive-designated CD8 cells lacked CD45RO, were positively enriched for CCR7, and omitted terminally differentiated effector memory CD45RA+ cells. The sequenced sample consisted of naive CD8+ T cells sorted from blood. This TCR was recovered from a young man in good health. The chain is built from TRBV29-1 and TRBJ2-7, with 9 positions matching TRBD1. Here the CDR3 DNA reads TGCAGCGTTGGGGCCAGTGGAAGACAGGGGGGGTACGAGCAGTACTTC. Amino acids: CSVGASGRQGGYEQYF.